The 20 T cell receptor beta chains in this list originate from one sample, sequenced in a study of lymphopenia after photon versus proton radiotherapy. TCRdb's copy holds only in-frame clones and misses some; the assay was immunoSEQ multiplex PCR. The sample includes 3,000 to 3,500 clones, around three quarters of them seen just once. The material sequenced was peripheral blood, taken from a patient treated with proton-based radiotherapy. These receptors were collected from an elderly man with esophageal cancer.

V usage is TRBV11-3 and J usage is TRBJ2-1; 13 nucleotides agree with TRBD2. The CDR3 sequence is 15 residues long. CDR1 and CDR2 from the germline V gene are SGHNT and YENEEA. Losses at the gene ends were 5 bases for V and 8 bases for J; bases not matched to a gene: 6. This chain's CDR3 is CASSRGLAGRDEQFF. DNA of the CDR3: TGTGCCAGCAGCAGGGGACTAGCGGGGCGGGATGAGCAGTTCTTC.

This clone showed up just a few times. In DNA form, the CDR3 reads TGTGCCAGCAGGTCGACAGGAAATACTGAGGGGGAGCTGTTTTTT. Its translation: CASRSTGNTEGELFF. This chain joins TRBV28 and TRBJ2-2, with a weak D call TRBD1 (6 bases). CDR3 length: 15 residues. Germline CDR1 reads MDHEN; CDR2 reads SYDVKM. V was pared by 6 bases and J by 8 bases, with 19 bases between.

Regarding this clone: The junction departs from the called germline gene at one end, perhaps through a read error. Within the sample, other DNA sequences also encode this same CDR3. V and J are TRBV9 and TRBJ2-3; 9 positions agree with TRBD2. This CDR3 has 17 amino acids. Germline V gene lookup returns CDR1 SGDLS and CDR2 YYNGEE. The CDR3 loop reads CARSARGGAGLADTQYF. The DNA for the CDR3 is TGTGCCCGCAGCGCTCGCGGGGGGGCGGGCTTAGCAGATACGCAGTATTTT.

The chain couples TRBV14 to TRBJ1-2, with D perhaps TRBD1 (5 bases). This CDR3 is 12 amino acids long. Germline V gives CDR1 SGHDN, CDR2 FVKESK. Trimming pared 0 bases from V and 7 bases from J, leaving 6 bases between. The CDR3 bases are TGTGCCAGCAGCCAAGACAGGGTTGGCTACACCTTC. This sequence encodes CASSQDRVGYTF.

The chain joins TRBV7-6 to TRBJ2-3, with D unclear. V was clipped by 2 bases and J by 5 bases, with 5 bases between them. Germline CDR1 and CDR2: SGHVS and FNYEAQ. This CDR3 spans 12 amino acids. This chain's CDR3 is CASSLPQDTQYF. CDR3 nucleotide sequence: TGTGCCAGCAGCTTACCCCAAGATACGCAGTATTTT.

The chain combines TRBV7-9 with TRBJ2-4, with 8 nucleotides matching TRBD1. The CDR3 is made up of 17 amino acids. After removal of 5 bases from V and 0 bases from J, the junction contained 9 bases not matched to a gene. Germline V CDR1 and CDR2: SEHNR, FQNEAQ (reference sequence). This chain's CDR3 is CASSATGGDSAKNIQYF. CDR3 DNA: TGTGCCAGCAGCGCCACAGGGGGTGATTCAGCCAAAAACATTCAGTACTTC.

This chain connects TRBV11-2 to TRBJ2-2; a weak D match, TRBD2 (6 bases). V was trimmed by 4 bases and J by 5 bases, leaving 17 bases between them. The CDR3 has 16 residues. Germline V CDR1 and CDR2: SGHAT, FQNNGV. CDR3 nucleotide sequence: TGTGCCAGCAGCTGGAGCTCAGCGGGCTCGACCGGGGAGCTGTTTTTT. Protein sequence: CASSWSSAGSTGELFF.

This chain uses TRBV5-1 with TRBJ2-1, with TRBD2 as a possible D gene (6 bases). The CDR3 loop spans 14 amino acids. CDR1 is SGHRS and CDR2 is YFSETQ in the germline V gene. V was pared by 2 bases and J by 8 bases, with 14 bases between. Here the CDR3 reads CASSLARRGDEQFF. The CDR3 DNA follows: TGCGCCAGCAGCTTAGCTCGGAGGGGTGATGAGCAGTTCTTC.

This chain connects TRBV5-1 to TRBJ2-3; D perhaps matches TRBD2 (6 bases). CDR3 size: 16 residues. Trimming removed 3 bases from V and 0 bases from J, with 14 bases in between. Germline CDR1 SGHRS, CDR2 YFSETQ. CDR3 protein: CASSWTNFSSTDTQYF. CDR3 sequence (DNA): TGCGCCAGCAGCTGGACTAATTTTAGTAGCACAGATACGCAGTATTTT.

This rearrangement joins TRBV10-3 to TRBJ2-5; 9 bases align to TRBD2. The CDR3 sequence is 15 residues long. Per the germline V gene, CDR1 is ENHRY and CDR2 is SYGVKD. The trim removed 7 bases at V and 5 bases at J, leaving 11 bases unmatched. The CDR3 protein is CAIKERGGAGETQYF. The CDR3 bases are TGTGCCATCAAGGAACGCGGGGGGGCCGGTGAGACCCAGTACTTC.

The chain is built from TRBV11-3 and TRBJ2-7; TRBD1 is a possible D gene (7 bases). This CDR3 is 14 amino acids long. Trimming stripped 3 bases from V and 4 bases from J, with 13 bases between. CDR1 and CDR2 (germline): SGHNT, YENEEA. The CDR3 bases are TGTGCCAGCAGCTTCCGGGGGACAGCTTACGAGCAGTACTTC. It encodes CASSFRGTAYEQYF.

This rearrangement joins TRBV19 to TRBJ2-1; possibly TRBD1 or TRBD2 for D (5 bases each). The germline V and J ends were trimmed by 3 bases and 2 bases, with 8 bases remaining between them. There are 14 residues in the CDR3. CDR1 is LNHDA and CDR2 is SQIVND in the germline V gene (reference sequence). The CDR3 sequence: CASSMVGAYNEQFF. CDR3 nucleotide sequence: TGTGCCAGTAGTATGGTGGGGGCCTACAATGAGCAGTTCTTC.

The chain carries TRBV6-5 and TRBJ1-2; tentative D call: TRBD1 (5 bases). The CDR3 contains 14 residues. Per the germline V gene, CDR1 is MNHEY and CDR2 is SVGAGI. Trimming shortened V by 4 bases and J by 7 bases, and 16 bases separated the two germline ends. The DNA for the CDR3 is TGTGCCAGCAGTTTCACAAGACAGAAACGTGGCTACACCTTC. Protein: CASSFTRQKRGYTF.

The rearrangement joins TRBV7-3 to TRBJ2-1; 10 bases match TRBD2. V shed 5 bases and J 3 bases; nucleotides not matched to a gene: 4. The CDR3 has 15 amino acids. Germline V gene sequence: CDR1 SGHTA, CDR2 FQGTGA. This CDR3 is CASSLGTSDYNEQFF. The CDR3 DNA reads TGTGCCAGCAGCCTCGGGACTAGCGACTACAATGAGCAGTTCTTC.

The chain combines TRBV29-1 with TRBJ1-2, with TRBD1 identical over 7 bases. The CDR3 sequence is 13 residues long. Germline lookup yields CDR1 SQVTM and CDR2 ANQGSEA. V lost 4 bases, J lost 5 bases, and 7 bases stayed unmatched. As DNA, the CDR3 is TGCAGCGTTGTCCGTGGACAGGCTTATGGCTACACCTTC. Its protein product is CSVVRGQAYGYTF.

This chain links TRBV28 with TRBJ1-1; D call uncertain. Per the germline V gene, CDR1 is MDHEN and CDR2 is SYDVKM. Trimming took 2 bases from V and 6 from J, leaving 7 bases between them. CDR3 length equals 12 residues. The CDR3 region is CASSLEWSEAFF. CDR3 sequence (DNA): TGTGCCAGCAGTTTAGAGTGGTCTGAAGCTTTCTTT.

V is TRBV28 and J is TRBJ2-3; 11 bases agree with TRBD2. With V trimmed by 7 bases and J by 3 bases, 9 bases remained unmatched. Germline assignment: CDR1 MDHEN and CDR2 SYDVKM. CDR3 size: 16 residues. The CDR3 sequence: CASTISTSGATDTQYF. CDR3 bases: TGTGCCAGCACGATTTCGACTAGCGGGGCAACAGATACGCAGTATTTT. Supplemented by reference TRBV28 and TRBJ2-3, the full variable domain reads DVKVTQSSRYLVKRTGEKVFLECVQDMDHENMFWYRQDPGLGLRLIYFSYDVKMKEKGDIPEGYSVSREKKERFSLILESASTNQTSMYLCASTISTSGATDTQYFGPGTRLTVL.

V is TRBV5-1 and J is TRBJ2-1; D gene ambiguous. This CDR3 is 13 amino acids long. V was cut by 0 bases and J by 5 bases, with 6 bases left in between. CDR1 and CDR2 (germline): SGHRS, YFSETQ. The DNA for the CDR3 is TGCGCCAGCAGCTTGGCCCGGGACAATGAGCAGTTCTTC. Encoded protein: CASSLARDNEQFF.

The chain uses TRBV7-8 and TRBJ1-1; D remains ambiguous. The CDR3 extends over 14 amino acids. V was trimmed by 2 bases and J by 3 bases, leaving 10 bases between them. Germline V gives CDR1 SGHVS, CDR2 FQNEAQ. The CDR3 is CASSLRGADTEAFF. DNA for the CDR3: TGTGCCAGCAGCTTACGAGGAGCGGACACTGAAGCTTTCTTT.

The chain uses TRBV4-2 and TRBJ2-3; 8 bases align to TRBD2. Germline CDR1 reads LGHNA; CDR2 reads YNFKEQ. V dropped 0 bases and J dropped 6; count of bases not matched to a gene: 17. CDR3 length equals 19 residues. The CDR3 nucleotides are TGTGCCAGCAGCCAAGACCCAAAAGGCCGGGGGGGAGGAGGGGATACGCAGTATTTT. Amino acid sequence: CASSQDPKGRGGGGDTQYF.